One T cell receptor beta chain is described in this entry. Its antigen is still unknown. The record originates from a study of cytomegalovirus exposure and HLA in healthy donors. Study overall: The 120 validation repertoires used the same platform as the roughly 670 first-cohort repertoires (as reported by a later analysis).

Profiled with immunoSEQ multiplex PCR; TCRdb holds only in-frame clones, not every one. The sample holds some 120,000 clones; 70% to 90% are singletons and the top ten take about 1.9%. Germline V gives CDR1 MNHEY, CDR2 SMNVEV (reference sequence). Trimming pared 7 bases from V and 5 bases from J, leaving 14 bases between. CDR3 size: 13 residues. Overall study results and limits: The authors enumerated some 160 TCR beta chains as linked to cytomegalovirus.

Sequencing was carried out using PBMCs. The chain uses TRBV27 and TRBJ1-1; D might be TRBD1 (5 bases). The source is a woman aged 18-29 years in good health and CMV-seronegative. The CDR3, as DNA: TGTGCCAGCACCCAGGGTCTGGGGACTGAAGCTTTCTTT. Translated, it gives CASTQGLGTEAFF.